Sequencing of this T cell receptor beta chain was carried out in a study of T cells after yellow fever vaccination. TCRdb re-derived calls from the 5' RACE reads in MiXCR, one entry per CDR3 protein. The sample contains about 360,000 distinct CDR3 sequences, about 6% of which appear only once. This clonotype was seen a few times. Germline-derived CDR1 and CDR2 are SQVTM and ANQGSEA. The CDR3 runs to 15 residues. V trimming: 6 bases; J trimming: 4 bases; junction bases outside the gene matches: 7. The source is a man aged 25 to 45 who received the YFV17D yellow fever vaccine. Sequencing was performed on PBMCs, taken 5 days after the yellow fever booster vaccination. This chain links TRBV29-1 with TRBJ2-3; 13 nucleotides match TRBD2. The CDR3 bases are TGCAGCGTCCGGACTAGCGGGAGTCGTGCAGATACGCAGTATTTT. Translating it yields CSVRTSGSRADTQYF.